This T cell receptor beta chain comes out of a study of blood T cell repertoires in COVID-19 (TCRdb year 2020). General notes on the study: Collaborator samples came from the United States, Italy and Spain and covered acute and convalescent phases of COVID-19. Subjects who had been exposed to COVID-19, were actively infected with it, or had recovered from it provided the deeply sampled blood TCRbeta repertoires that made up the dataset. The prospective study material was composed of cDNA or gDNA derived from T cells, B-cell-depleted T cells, or PBMCs. Where available, HLA class I and class II types were taken from metadata supplied by the sample provider and were not determined by assay-based typing. Sample metadata almost always included a de-identified subject ID, COVID-19 status, age in years and sex. The repertoires were released in a freely available public database intended as a resource for research on the immune response to SARS-CoV-2. Samples came from the ongoing ImmuneRACE study (first 160 participants) plus 1,254 subjects from 6 global collaborators. Overall results and qualifications from the work: How much clinical and demographic metadata was included differed by source and by participant, and the metadata was provided uncurated.

From cysteine to phenylalanine, the CDR3 is 14 amino acids long. The read is trimmed to its CDR3 DNA, 42 bases read in frame from base 1. Germline trimming: 5 bases from V, 3 bases from J; junction bases outside gene matches: 7. Sequences PRHDT (CDR1) and FYEKMQ (CDR2) are obtained from the germline V gene (reference sequence). Whole blood was collected in K2EDTA tubes by collaborating institutions according to the institutions' own protocols. For TCRbeta analysis, collaborators shipped samples as frozen whole blood, isolated PBMCs, or DNA extracted from either of those sample types. A word on this clone: It lacks a known antigen. Base qualities are not provided; no much larger clone lies one nucleotide away.

The immunoSEQ Assay, a bias-controlled multiplex PCR, was used to amplify TCRbeta CDR3 regions from genomic DNA. For the original study's pipeline: Nucleated cell counts per sample were estimated from amplification of reference gene primers within the assay. Sequence reads were collapsed and filtered to measure the absolute abundance of every unique TCRbeta CDR3 rearrangement. For each sample, productive Simpson clonality was calculated as the square root of Simpson's diversity index over productive rearrangements. Entries here come from immuneACCESS through TCRdb and include only in-frame sequences with V and J called. Some clones fail to appear in such tables; in the studies checked, an unresolved V gene covers under half of the shortfall, and the cause of the remainder is unknown. The V and J calls and clone size were taken over from that table, and D and trimming were inferred from the DNA. Recorded for this sample are more than 65,000 clones; roughly three quarters of them occurred a single time. The ten largest make up 8.5% to 10% of the sample.

The sequence came from a woman between 45 and 60 years old with acute or convalescent COVID-19. Material for sequencing was peripheral blood. The V and J segments used are TRBV13 and TRBJ2-7, and 7 junctional nucleotides match TRBD2. The CDR3: CASSAGLNDYEQYF. The nucleotide sequence reads TGTGCCAGCAGCGCGGGACTAAACGACTACGAGCAGTACTTC.